This T cell receptor (beta chain) was retrieved from a study of T cell responses to AZD1222 COVID-19 vaccine. The protocol was immunoSEQ multiplex PCR, while the TCRdb copy is restricted to in-frame clones and leaves out a portion. The profile covers tens of thousands of clones, with roughly nine tenths appearing a single time and 2.4% taken by the ten largest. As regards this clone: Its antigen is unidentified.

J was trimmed by 7 bases and V by 7 bases; bases with no gene match: 12. The CDR3 extends over 14 amino acids. CDR1 and CDR2 (germline): MNHEY, SMNVEV (reference sequence). Study-level results: Donor demographics were predominantly white British with a female majority; clonal diversity may be underestimated. Repertoire collection took place solely once the T cell response had peaked. Receipt of two AZD1222 doses was followed by a rise in Spike-specific TCR breadth and depth.

Sequencing used peripheral blood, obtained on day 0 of AZD1222 vaccination. The chain has TRBV27 and TRBJ1-2; TRBD1 agrees at 7 bases. This sequence was found in an adult in good health. The CDR3 DNA is TGTGCCAGCAACTCGGGACAGCTAACTGGTGGCTACACCTTC. Protein: CASNSGQLTGGYTF.